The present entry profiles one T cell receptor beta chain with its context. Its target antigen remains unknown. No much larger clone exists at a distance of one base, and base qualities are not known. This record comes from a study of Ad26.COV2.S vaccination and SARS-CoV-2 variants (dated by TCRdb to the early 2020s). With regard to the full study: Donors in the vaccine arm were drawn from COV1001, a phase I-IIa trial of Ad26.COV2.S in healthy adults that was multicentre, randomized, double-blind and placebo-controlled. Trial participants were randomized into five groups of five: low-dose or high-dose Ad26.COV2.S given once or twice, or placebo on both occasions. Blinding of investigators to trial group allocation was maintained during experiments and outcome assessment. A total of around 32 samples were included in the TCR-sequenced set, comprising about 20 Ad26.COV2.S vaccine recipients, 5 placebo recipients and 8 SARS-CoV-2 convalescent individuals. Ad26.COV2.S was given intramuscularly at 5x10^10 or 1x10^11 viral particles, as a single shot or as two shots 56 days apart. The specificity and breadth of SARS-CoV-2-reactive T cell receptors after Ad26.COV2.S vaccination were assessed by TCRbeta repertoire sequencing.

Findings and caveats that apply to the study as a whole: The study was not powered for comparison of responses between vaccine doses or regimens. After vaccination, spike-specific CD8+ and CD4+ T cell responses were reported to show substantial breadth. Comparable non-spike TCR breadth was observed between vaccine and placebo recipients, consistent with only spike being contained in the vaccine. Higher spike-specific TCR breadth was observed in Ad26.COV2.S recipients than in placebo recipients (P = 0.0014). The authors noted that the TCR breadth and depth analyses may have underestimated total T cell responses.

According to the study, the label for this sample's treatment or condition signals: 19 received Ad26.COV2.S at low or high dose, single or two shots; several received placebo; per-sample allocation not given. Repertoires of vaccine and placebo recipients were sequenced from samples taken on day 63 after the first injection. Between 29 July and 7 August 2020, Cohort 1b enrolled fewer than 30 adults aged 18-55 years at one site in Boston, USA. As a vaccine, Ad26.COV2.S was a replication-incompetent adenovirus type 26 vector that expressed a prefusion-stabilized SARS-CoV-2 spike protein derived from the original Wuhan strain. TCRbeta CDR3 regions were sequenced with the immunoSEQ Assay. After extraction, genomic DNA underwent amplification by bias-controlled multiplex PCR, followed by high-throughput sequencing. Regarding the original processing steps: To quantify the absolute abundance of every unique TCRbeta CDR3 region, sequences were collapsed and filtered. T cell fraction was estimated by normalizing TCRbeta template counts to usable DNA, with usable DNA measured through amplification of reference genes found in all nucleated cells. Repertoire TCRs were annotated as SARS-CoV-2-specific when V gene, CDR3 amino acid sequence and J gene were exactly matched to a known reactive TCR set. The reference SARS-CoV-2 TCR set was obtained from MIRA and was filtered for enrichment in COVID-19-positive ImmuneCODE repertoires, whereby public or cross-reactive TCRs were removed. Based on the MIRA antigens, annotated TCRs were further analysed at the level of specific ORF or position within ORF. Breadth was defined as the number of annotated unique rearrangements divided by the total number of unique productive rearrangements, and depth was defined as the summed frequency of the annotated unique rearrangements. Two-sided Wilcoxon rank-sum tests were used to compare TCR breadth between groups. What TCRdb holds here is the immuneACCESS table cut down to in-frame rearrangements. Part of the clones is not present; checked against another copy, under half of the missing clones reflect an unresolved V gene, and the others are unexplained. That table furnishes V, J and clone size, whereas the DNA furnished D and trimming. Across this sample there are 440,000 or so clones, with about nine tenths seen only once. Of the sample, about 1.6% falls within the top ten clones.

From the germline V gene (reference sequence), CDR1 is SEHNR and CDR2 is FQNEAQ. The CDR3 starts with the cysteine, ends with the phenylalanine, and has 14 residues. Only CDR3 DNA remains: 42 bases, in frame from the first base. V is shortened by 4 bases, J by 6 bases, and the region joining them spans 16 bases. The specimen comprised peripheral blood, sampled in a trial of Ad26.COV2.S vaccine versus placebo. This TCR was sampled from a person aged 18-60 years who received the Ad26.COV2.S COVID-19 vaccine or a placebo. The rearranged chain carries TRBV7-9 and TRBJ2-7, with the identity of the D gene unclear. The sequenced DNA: TGTGCCAGCAGCTCCTGGTCCCTGGGTAGCGAGCAGTACTTC. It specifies CASSSWSLGSEQYF.